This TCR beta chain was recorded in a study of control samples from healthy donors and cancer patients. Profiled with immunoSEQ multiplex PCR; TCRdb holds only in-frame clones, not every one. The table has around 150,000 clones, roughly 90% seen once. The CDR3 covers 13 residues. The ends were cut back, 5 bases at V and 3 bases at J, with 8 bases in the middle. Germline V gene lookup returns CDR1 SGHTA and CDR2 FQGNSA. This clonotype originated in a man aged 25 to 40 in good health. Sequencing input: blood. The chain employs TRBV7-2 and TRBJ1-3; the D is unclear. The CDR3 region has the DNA TGTGCCAGCAGCCATACGGATGGAAACACCATATATTTT. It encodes CASSHTDGNTIYF.